The 27 T cell receptor beta chains below come from one sample, sequenced in a study of regulatory T cells in long-lasting Graves disease. The time point: newly diagnosed GD, antithyroid drugs for less than 3 months. The TCR library was prepared using RNA isolated from PBMCs. CDR3 regions were amplified by Arm-PCR using iRepertoire HTBI primers to build TCR beta libraries. TCRdb processed the multiplex PCR reads anew with MiXCR; each CDR3 protein has one entry. The data contain some 500,000 distinct CDR3 sequences, 15% to 20% of them singletons. The same data also went into a second study, on T cells in Graves' hyperthyroidism and ophthalmopathy.

The specimen was peripheral blood mononuclear cells (PBMCs), collected at new diagnosis, from a patient treated with antithyroid drugs. These receptors were collected from a woman between 40 and 65 years old with Graves disease.

This clonotype was found a few times. The chain couples TRBV29-1 to TRBJ2-3, with no clear D. Trimming removed 4 bases from V and 5 bases from J, with 4 bases in between. Germline V lookup: CDR1 SQVTM, CDR2 ANQGSEA. The CDR3 has 10 amino acids. The CDR3 loop reads CSVARDTQYF. CDR3 DNA: TGCAGCGTTGCTAGAGATACGCAGTATTTT.

The rearrangement uses TRBV19 and TRBJ1-4; 8 bases line up with TRBD1. The CDR3 runs to 15 residues. V was pared by 5 bases and J by 4 bases, with 6 bases of the junction left unmatched. Germline V gene data show CDR1 as LNHDA and CDR2 as SQIVND (reference sequence). DNA of the CDR3: TGTGCCAGTAGTTCCGGACAGGGTGGTAATGAAAAACTGTTTTTT. This gives the protein CASSSGQGGNEKLFF.

This clonotype was observed at least ten times. The genes are TRBV18 and TRBJ2-7, with 7 bases aligning to TRBD1. V shed 3 bases and J 2 bases; nucleotides not matched to a gene: 4. Germline-derived CDR1 and CDR2 are KGHSH and LQKENI. The CDR3 length is 14 residues. The CDR3 bases are TGTGCCAGCTCACCCGCAGGGGGAACCTACGAGCAGTACTTC. It translates to CASSPAGGTYEQYF.

This clonotype was seen repeatedly, ten times or more. The CDR3 region has the DNA TGTGCCTGGGCCCAAGGGAACGGCAAAAACATTCAGTACTTC. Its protein product is CAWAQGNGKNIQYF. This chain connects TRBV30 to TRBJ2-4; no firm D call. CDR3 length: 14 residues. Deletions cut 5 bases from V and 3 bases from J, with 14 bases between. From germline, CDR1 is GTSNPN and CDR2 SVGIG (reference sequence).

The chain employs TRBV4-3 and TRBJ2-1, with 9 bases aligning to TRBD2. Germline V lookup: CDR1 LGHNA, CDR2 YSLEER. The CDR3 extends over 16 amino acids. Trimming cost V 0 bases and J 7 bases; bases outside gene matches: 7. CDR3 coding DNA: TGCGCCAGCAGCCAAGAGGCTAGCGGGGCGGGTAATGAGCAGTTCTTC. It is translated as CASSQEASGAGNEQFF.

This clonotype was counted ten times or more. The CDR3 loop is CALQGAIMNTEAFF. As DNA, the CDR3 is TGTGCCCTTCAGGGGGCTATAATGAACACTGAAGCTTTCTTT. V usage is TRBV30 and J usage is TRBJ1-1; TRBD1 matches 8 bases. J lost 0 bases, V lost 8 bases, and 8 bases had no gene match. The CDR3 extends over 14 amino acids. CDR1 and CDR2 from the germline V gene are GTSNPN and SVGIG (reference sequence). Variable domain in full (rest from reference TRBV30 and TRBJ1-1): SQTIHQWPATLVQPVGSPLSLECTVEGTSNPNLYWYRQAAGRGLQLLFYSVGIGQISSEVPQNLSASRPQDRQFILSSKKLLLSDSGFYLCALQGAIMNTEAFFGQGTRLTVV.

The CDR3 DNA reads TGTGCCAGTAGCCCCATTCTGAATTGGGGCAATCAGCCCCAGCATTTT. Protein product: CASSPILNWGNQPQHF. The chain has TRBV19 and TRBJ1-5, with D unclear. The CDR3 is 16 residues long. V was pared by 6 bases and J by 2 bases, with 17 bases between. The V gene's germline CDR1 is LNHDA and CDR2 SQIVND (reference sequence).

The V gene is TRBV20-1, the J gene TRBJ2-2; D might be TRBD2 (5 bases). Trimming removed 0 bases from V and 1 base from J, with 12 bases in between. The length of the CDR3 is 16 residues. CDR1 is DFQATT and CDR2 is SNEGSKA in the germline V gene (reference sequence). For the CDR3, the DNA is TGCAGTGCTAGAGATCAGAGGGATTGGAACACCGGGGAGCTGTTTTTT. Its protein product is CSARDQRDWNTGELFF.

This clonotype was recorded at least ten times. The chain recombines TRBV7-9 with TRBJ2-3, with 7 bases identical to TRBD1. V shed 11 bases and J 4 bases; nucleotides not matched to a gene: 12. The length of the CDR3 is 14 residues. Per germline, CDR1 SEHNR and CDR2 FQNEAQ (reference sequence). CDR3 coding DNA: TGTGCCGTACAGGGGTTGGTTTACGCAGATACGCAGTATTTT. Its protein is CAVQGLVYADTQYF.

Only a few counts were recorded for this clonotype. This chain links TRBV9 with TRBJ2-5; D not resolved. The germline CDR1 and CDR2 sequences are SGDLS and YYNGEE. The CDR3 has 15 residues. Between the trimmed V and J ends, which lost 0 bases and 4 bases, there was a span of 13 bases. The CDR3 reads CASSVGLNNGETQYF. For the CDR3, the DNA is TGTGCCAGCAGCGTAGGGCTCAACAATGGAGAGACCCAGTACTTC.

This clonotype has more than one count but fewer than ten. This chain links TRBV29-1 with TRBJ2-2; 10 positions agree with TRBD2. The length of the CDR3 is 15 residues. From germline, CDR1 is SQVTM and CDR2 ANQGSEA. V trimming: 6 bases; J trimming: 6 bases; junction bases outside the gene matches: 10. CDR3 in amino acids: CSVDIAGGPSGELFF. The CDR3 DNA sequence: TGCAGCGTGGACATAGCGGGGGGCCCGTCCGGGGAGCTGTTTTTT.

This clonotype has a handful of counts. This sequence joins TRBV30 and TRBJ2-7; D call uncertain. The CDR3 is 11 residues long. V was clipped by 2 bases and J by 4 bases, with 6 bases between them. The germline gives CDR1 GTSNPN, CDR2 SVGIG (reference sequence). CDR3 nucleotide sequence: TGTGCCTGGAGTACTCGGTACGAGCAGTACTTC. Its translation: CAWSTRYEQYF.

This clonotype was observed many times. The chain is built from TRBV12-3 or TRBV12-4 and TRBJ2-1; D remains unclear. V lost 3 bases, J lost 13 bases, and 10 bases lay in between. The CDR3 runs 11 residues. The CDR3 DNA reads TGTGCCAGCAGTTTTGTGGGCCTTCAGTTCTTC. This encodes CASSFVGLQFF.

In its sample, this clonotype was seen a few times. The chain uses TRBV12-3 or TRBV12-4 and TRBJ1-2; D is unclear. The V and J ends lost 4 bases and 8 bases respectively, with 11 bases between them. The CDR3 length is 12 residues. In nucleotides, the CDR3 is TGTGCCAGCAGTTCTCGATCGGGCGGCTACACCTTC. Translating it yields CASSSRSGGYTF.

The chain uses TRBV4-1 and TRBJ1-2; D might be TRBD1 (5 bases). The V end was cut by 0 bases, the J end by 6 bases, with 8 bases between. Looked up from germline, CDR1 is MGHRA and CDR2 is YSYEKL. The CDR3 sequence is 13 residues long. This CDR3 reads CASSQELGDGYTF. As DNA, the CDR3 is TGCGCCAGCAGCCAAGAGCTAGGGGATGGCTACACCTTC.

The sample holds a few counts of this clonotype. This rearrangement joins TRBV9 to TRBJ2-7; no clear D. This CDR3 comprises 12 residues. V dropped 2 bases and J dropped 7 bases, with 10 bases sitting between them. Germline V CDR1 and CDR2: SGDLS, YYNGEE. The CDR3 nucleotides are TGTGCCAGCAGCGTTGCAGTCGGTGAGCAGTACTTC. Translated: CASSVAVGEQYF.

V gene TRBV7-9 combines with J gene TRBJ1-4, with D maybe TRBD1 (5 bases). Germline V gene sequence: CDR1 SEHNR, CDR2 FQNEAQ (reference sequence). Trimming shortened V by 1 base and J by 5 bases, and 14 bases separated the two germline ends. CDR3 length: 16 amino acids. This chain's CDR3 is CASSLDTGTGNEKLFF. The CDR3 bases are TGTGCCAGCAGCTTAGACACCGGGACGGGAAATGAAAAACTGTTTTTT.

This clonotype was seen at least ten times. The rearrangement joins TRBV3-1 to TRBJ1-4; 10 bases agree with TRBD1. V lost 4 bases, J lost 8 bases, and 4 bases stayed unmatched. The CDR3 sequence is 14 residues long. Germline V gene lookup returns CDR1 LGHDT and CDR2 YNNKEL (reference sequence). CDR3 nucleotide sequence: TGTGCCAGCAGCCCCGGGACAGGGGTGGAAAAACTGTTTTTT. Protein: CASSPGTGVEKLFF.

This clonotype has a count of ten or more. The V gene is TRBV7-9, the J gene TRBJ1-5; unclear D gene. V gave up 5 bases and J gave up 4 bases, with 15 bases separating them. Per germline, CDR1 SEHNR and CDR2 FQNEAQ (reference sequence). This CDR3 is built from 15 residues. The CDR3 here is CASSAMGTENQPQHF. CDR3 sequence (DNA): TGTGCCAGCAGCGCTATGGGTACGGAGAATCAGCCCCAGCATTTT.

This clonotype was observed at least ten times. For the CDR3, the DNA is TGTGCCAGCAGTGGCAGGGATGCTTGGTATGGCTACACCTTC. Translation gives CASSGRDAWYGYTF. This rearrangement joins TRBV2 to TRBJ1-2; tentatively, D is TRBD1 (5 bases). The CDR3 spans 14 residues. Germline V lookup: CDR1 SNHLY, CDR2 FYNNEI. The V end was cut by 4 bases, the J end by 5 bases, with 14 bases between.

This clonotype occurred many times. This sequence joins TRBV2 and TRBJ1-5; the D is unclear. V was clipped by 5 bases and J by 1 base, with 9 bases between them. The CDR3 has 14 residues. Germline CDR1 reads SNHLY; CDR2 reads FYNNEI. In nucleotides, the CDR3 is TGTGCCAGCAGTTTAGACGTAAGCAATCAGCCCCAGCATTTT. It yields the protein CASSLDVSNQPQHF.

This clonotype was seen repeatedly, ten times or more. V and J are TRBV7-2 and TRBJ1-5, with a possible D match to TRBD1 (5 bases). This CDR3 contains 14 residues. The germline V gene has CDR1 SGHTA and CDR2 FQGNSA. The V end was cut by 4 bases, the J end by 2 bases, with 9 bases between. CDR3 bases: TGTGCCAGCAGCTCCCCGACAGGCAATCAGCCCCAGCATTTT. Translation gives CASSSPTGNQPQHF.

This clonotype turned up a few times. V usage is TRBV24-1 and J usage is TRBJ1-5; D is uncertain. CDR3 length equals 16 residues. Germline V CDR1 and CDR2: KGHDR, SFDVKD. The ends were cut back, 5 bases at V and 2 bases at J, with 15 bases in the middle. CDR3 sequence reads: CATSAGGFWRNQPQHF. The DNA of the CDR3 is TGTGCCACCAGTGCGGGTGGGTTTTGGCGCAATCAGCCCCAGCATTTT.

This chain connects TRBV29-1 to TRBJ1-3; the D is unclear. CDR1 and CDR2 from the germline V gene are SQVTM and ANQGSEA. CDR3 length: 12 amino acids. Trimming removed 1 base at V and 0 bases at J, with 1 base between. This CDR3 is CSVEVSGNTIYF. In DNA form, the CDR3 reads TGCAGCGTTGAAGTCTCTGGAAACACCATATATTTT. The full variable domain, completed using reference TRBV29-1 and TRBJ1-3, is SAVISQKPSRDICQRGTSLTIQCQVDSQVTMMFWYRQQPGQSLTLIATANQGSEATYESGFVIDKFPISRPNLTFSTLTVSNMSPEDSSIYLCSVEVSGNTIYFGEGSWLTVV.

The V gene is TRBV6-1, the J gene TRBJ1-2; no clear D gene. Looked up from germline, CDR1 is MNHNS and CDR2 is SASEGT. The V end lost 0 bases, the J end lost 7 bases, and 18 bases lay between the germline ends. The CDR3 length is 16 residues. CDR3 sequence: CASSEAPGGVLSGYTF. The DNA for the CDR3 is TGTGCCAGCAGTGAAGCGCCGGGCGGCGTCCTCAGTGGCTACACCTTC.

Of note for this clonotype: A much larger clonotype is one base distant, so this may be a read error. This chain links TRBV11-2 with TRBJ1-1; D is uncertain. Looked up from germline, CDR1 is SGHAT and CDR2 is FQNNGV. This CDR3 comprises 15 residues. V was pared by 1 base and J by 3 bases, with 12 bases between. CDR3 loop: CASSLGIGSDTEAFF. CDR3 DNA: TGTGCCAGCAGCTTAGGAATCGGGTCCGACACTGAAGCTTTCTTT.

The genes are TRBV9 and TRBJ1-1; D may be TRBD1 (5 bases). The germline CDR1 and CDR2 sequences are SGDLS and YYNGEE. This CDR3 region has 13 residues. V dropped 0 bases and J dropped 7 bases, with 10 bases sitting between them. As DNA, the CDR3 is TGTGCCAGCAGCGTAGTGGCGGGGGGTGAAGCTTTCTTT. Translated, it gives CASSVVAGGEAFF.